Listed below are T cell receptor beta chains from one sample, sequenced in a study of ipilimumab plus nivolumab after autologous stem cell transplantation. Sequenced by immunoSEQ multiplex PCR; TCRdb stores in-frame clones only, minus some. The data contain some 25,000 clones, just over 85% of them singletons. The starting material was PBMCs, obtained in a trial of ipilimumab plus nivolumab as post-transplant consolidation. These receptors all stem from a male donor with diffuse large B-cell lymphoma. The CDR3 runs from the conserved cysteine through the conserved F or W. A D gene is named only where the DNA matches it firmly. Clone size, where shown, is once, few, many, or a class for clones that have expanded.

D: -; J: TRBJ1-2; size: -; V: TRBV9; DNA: TGTGCCAGCAGCTCGCAGCCGGGGGCTAACTATGGCTACACCTTC; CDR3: CASSSQPGANYGYTF
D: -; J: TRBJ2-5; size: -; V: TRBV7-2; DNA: TGTGCCAGCAGCTTAGGTAGCCCCCCAGAGACCCAGTACTTC; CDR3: CASSLGSPPETQYF
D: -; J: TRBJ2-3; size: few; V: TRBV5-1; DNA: TGCGCCAGCAGCCCGCAGGCCGGCTACACAGATACGCAGTATTTT; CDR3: CASSPQAGYTDTQYF
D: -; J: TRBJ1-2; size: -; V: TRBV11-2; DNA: TGTGCCAGCAGAAGGACGGCGGGGGTTGGCTACACCTTC; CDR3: CASRRTAGVGYTF
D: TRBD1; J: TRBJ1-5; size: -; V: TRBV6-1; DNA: TGTGCCAGCAGTGGACAGGGGGGGTATAGCAATCAGCCCCAGCATTTT; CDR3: CASSGQGGYSNQPQHF
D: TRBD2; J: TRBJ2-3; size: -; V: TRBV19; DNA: TGTGCCAGTAGTAGCGGGGGGGCTTACACAGATACGCAGTATTTT; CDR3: CASSSGGAYTDTQYF
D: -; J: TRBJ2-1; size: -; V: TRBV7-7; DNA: TGTGCCAGCAGTCCTCAGTTAGGGATCAATGAGCAGTTCTTC; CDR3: CASSPQLGINEQFF
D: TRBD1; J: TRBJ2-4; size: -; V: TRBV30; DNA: TGTGCCTGGAGTGTACAGGGGGCAAACATTCAGTACTTC; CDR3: CAWSVQGANIQYF
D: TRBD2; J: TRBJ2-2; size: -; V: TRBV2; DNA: TGTGCCAGCAGGGGTGGCGGGGGGGCGGTGGCCGGGGAGCTGTTTTTT; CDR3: CASRGGGGAVAGELFF
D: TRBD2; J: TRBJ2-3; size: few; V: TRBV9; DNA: TGTGCCAGCAGCTCCTTCCGGAGTAGCGGGGGGGGAGATACGCAGTATTTT; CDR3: CASSSFRSSGGGDTQYF